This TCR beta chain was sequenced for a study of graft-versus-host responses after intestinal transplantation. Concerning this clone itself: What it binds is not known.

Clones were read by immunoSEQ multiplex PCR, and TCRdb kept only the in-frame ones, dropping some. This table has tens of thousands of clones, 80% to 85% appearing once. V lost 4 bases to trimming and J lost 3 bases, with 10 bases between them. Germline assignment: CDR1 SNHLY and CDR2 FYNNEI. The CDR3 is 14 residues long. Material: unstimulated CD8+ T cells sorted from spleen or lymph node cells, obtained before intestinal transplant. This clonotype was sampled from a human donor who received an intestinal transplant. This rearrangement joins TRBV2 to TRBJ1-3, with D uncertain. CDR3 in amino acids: CASSVIGGGNTIYF. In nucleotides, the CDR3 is TGTGCCAGCAGTGTGATAGGAGGTGGAAACACCATATATTTT.